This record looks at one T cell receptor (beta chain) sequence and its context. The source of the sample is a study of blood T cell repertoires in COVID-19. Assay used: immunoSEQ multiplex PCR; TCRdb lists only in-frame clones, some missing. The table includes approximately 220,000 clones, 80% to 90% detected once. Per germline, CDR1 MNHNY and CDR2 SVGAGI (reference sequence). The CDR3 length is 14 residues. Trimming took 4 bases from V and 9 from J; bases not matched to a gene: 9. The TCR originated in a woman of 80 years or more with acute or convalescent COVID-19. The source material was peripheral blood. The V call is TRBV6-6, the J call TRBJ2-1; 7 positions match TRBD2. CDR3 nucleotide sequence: TGTGCCAGCAGTTTTGCTAGCGGATTCAGTGAGCAGTTCTTC. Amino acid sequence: CASSFASGFSEQFF.